The source of this TCR beta chain is a study of T-cell reconstitution after alpha-beta-depleted transplantation in children (dated by TCRdb to about 2016). With regard to the full study: T-cell immune reconstitution after TCRalphabeta/CD19-depleted allogeneic hematopoietic cell transplantation in children was quantitatively tracked in the study by means of TCR repertoire profiling. Overall results and qualifications from the work: The apparently early recovery of alphabetaT-cell counts about two months after transplant reportedly depended on only several hundred rapidly expanded clones that came from non-depleted graft cells. In some patients, the high TCRbeta diversity seen at day 60 was put down to recipient T cells and intrathymic progenitors that had survived conditioning. The frequencies of hyperexpanded clones fell over the following months, and after one year, T-cell counts and TCRbeta diversity were mostly attributed to newly produced T cells.

Many counts were recorded for this clonotype. What this receptor recognizes is not known. No base quality information exists; no much larger clone differs at one position. Read against the paper, the sample's treatment or condition label means: allogeneic hematopoietic cell transplantation with graft depleted of TCRalphabeta T cells and CD19 B cells. The children who served as transplant recipients had been given grafts of TCRalphabeta/CD19-depleted allogeneic hematopoietic cells. Germline trimming: 5 bases from V, 2 bases from J; junction bases outside gene matches: 5. The germline V gene encodes CDR1 SGHTA and CDR2 FQGNSA. CDR3 length: 14 amino acids, cysteine to phenylalanine. Only the CDR3 DNA stays, 42 bases, in frame from base 1. The library was generated by PCR. Sequencing was performed on an Illumina HiSeq 2500. TCR libraries were prepared with molecular barcoding, using unique molecular identifiers to normalize TCRbeta repertoire quantification. TCRdb trimmed the raw reads at Q25, called clones with MiXCR and kept productive beta chains. Every distinct CDR3 protein forms one entry, paired with its most common genes and DNA. Present in this sample are 200,000 to 250,000 distinct CDR3 sequences, approximately 8% of which were seen just once. The top ten hold less than 8% of the sample.

The sample was PBMCs, mostly from graft donor cells, taken 180 days after TCRalphabeta/CD19-depleted stem cell transplant. The origin of this receptor is a male patient aged 10-17 years who had a stem cell transplant for acute lymphoblastic leukemia, so the T cells may come from the graft donor. The sequence is built from TRBV7-2 and TRBJ1-1; the central 7 bases match TRBD1. The CDR3 amino acid sequence is: CASSLQGRNTEAFF. The DNA reads as follows: TGTGCCAGCAGCCTACAGGGGCGCAACACTGAAGCTTTCTTT.